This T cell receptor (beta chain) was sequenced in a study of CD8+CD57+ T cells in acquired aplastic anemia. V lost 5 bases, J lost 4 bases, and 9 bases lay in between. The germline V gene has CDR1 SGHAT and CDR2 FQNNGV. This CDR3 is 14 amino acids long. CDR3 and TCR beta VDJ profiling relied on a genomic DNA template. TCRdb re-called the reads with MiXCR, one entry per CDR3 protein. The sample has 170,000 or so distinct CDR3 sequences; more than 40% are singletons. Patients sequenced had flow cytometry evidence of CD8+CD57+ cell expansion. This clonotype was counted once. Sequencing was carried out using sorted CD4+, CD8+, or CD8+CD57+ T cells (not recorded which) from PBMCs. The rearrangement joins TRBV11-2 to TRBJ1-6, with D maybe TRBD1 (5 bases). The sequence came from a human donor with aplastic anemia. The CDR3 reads CASSLTGYNSPLHF. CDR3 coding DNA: TGTGCCAGCAGCCTCACAGGTTATAATTCACCCCTCCACTTT.